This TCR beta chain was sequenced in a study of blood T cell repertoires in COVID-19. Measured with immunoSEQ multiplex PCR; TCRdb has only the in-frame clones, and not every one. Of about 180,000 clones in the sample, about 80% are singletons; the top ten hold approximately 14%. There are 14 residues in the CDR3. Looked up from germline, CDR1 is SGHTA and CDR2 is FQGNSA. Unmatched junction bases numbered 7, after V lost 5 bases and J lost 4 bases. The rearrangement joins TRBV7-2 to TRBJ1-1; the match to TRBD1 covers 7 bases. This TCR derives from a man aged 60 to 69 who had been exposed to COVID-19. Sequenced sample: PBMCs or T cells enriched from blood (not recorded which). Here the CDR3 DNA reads TGTGCCAGCAGCACCCAGGGGGGCGGCACTGAAGCTTTCTTT. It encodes CASSTQGGGTEAFF.